The TCR beta chain described here comes from a study of blood T cell repertoires in COVID-19. Data came from immunoSEQ multiplex PCR; TCRdb stores just in-frame clones and leaves some out. This sample has approximately 82,000 clones, with roughly four fifths found just once. Sequenced sample: peripheral blood. This receptor was obtained from a human donor in a cohort sampled during active COVID-19.

The CDR3 sequence is CASSREVRGEDYGYTF. CDR3 DNA sequence: TGTGCCAGCAGCCGTGAAGTGCGGGGGGAGGATTATGGCTACACCTTC. The V and J genes are TRBV4-2 and TRBJ1-2, with D perhaps TRBD1 (5 bases). Germline V CDR1 and CDR2: LGHNA, YNFKEQ. Trimming left V 4 bases short and J 5 bases short, with 20 bases between. This CDR3 contains 16 residues.